This TCR beta chain stems from a study of blood T cell repertoires in COVID-19. Study details: T cells, B-cell-depleted T cells, or PBMCs provided the cDNA or gDNA that served as material.

Generated by immunoSEQ multiplex PCR, the TCRdb table keeps only in-frame clones and is missing some. This sample has nearly 55,000 clones; about 86% occur once, and the top ten carry approximately 12%. Germline CDR1 reads LNHDA; CDR2 reads SQIVND (reference sequence). Losses at the gene ends were 5 bases for V and 8 bases for J; bases not matched to a gene: 3. The length of the CDR3 is 12 residues. The TCR comes from a man aged 65 to 79 with active COVID-19. The chain couples TRBV19 to TRBJ2-1; 7 nucleotides match TRBD1. Sequencing used peripheral blood. The CDR3 sequence is CASSLGQDEQFF. In nucleotides, the CDR3 is TGTGCCAGTAGTCTAGGACAGGATGAGCAGTTCTTC.